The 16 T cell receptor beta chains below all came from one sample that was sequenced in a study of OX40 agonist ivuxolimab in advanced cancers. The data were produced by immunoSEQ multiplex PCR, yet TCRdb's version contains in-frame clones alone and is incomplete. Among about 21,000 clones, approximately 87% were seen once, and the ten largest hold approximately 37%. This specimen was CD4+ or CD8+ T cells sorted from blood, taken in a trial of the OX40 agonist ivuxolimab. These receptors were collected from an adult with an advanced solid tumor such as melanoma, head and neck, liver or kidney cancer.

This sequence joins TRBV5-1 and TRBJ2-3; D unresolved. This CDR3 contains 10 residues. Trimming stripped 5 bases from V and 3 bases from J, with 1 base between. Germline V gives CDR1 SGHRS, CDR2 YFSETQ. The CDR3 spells CASRTDTQYF. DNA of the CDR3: TGCGCCAGCAGGACAGATACGCAGTATTTT. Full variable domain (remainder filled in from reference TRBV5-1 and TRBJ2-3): KAGVTQTPRYLIKTRGQQVTLSCSPISGHRSVSWYQQTPGQGLQFLFEYFSETQRNKGNFPGRFSGRQFSNSRSEMNVSTLELGDSALYLCASRTDTQYFGPGTRLTVL.

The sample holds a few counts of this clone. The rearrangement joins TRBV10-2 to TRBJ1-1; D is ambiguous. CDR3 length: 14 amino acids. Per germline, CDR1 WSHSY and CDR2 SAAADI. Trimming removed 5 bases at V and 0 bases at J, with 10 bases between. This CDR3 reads CASSLTDMNTEAFF. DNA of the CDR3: TGCGCCAGCAGTCTGACGGATATGAACACTGAAGCTTTCTTT.

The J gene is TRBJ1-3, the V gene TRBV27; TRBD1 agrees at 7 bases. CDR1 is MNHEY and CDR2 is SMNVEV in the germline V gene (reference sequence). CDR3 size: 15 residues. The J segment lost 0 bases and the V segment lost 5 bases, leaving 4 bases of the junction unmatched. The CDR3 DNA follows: TGTGCCAGCAGTGAACAGGGGCACTCTGGAAACACCATATATTTT. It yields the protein CASSEQGHSGNTIYF.

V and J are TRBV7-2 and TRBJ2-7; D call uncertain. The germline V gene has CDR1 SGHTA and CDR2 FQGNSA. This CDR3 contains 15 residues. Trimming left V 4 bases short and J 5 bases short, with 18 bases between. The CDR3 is CASSSPFGPSHEQYF. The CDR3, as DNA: TGTGCCAGCAGCTCACCCTTCGGACCTTCCCACGAGCAGTACTTC.

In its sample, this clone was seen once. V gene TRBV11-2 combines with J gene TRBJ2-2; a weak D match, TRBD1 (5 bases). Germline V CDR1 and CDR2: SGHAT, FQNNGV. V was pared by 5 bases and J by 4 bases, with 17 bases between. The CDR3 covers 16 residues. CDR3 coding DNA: TGTGCCAGCAGCCGGTTAGTGACAGAACCCACCGGGGAGCTGTTTTTT. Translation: CASSRLVTEPTGELFF.

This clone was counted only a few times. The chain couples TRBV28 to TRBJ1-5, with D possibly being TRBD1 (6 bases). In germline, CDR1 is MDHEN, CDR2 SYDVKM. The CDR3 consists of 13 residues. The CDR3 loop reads CVSTGYSRQPQHF. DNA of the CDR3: TGTGTCTCGACAGGATATTCGCGACAGCCCCAGCATTTT.

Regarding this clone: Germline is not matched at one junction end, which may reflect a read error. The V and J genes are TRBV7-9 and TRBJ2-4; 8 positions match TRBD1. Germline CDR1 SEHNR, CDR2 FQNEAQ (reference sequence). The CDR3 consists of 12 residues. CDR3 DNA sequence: TGTGCCAGCAGCTTAGCGGGACAGGTTAGGGACTTC. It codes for CASSLAGQVRDF. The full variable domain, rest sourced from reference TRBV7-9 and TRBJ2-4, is DTGVSQNPRHKITKRGQNVTFRCDPISEHNRLYWYRQTLGQGPEFLTYFQNEAQLEKSRLLSDRFSAERPKGSFSTLEIQRTEQGDSAMYLCASSLAGQVRDFGAGTRLSVL.

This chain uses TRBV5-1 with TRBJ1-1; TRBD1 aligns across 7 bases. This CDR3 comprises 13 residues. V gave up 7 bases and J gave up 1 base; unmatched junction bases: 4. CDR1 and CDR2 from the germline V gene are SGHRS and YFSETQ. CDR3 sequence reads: CASQDRENTEAFF. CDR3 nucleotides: TGCGCCAGCCAAGACAGGGAGAACACTGAAGCTTTCTTT. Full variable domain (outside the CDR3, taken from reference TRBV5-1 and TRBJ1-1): KAGVTQTPRYLIKTRGQQVTLSCSPISGHRSVSWYQQTPGQGLQFLFEYFSETQRNKGNFPGRFSGRQFSNSRSEMNVSTLELGDSALYLCASQDRENTEAFFGQGTRLTVV.

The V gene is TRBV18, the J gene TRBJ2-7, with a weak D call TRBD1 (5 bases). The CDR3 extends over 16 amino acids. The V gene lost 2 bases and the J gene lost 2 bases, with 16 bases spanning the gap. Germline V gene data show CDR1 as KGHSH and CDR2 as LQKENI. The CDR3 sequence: CASSPSERTRAYEQYF. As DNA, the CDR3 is TGTGCCAGCTCACCATCAGAAAGGACACGAGCCTACGAGCAGTACTTC. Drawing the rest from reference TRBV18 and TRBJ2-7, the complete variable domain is NAGVMQNPRHLVRRRGQEARLRCSPMKGHSHVYWYRQLPEEGLKFMVYLQKENIIDESGMPKERFSAEFPKEGPSILRIQQVVRGDSAAYFCASSPSERTRAYEQYFGPGTRLTVT.

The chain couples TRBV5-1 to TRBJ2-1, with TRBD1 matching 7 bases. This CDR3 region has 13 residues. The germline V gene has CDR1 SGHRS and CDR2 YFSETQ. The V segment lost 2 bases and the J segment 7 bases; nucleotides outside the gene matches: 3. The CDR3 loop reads CASSFTGANEQFF. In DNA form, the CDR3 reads TGCGCCAGCAGCTTTACAGGGGCTAATGAGCAGTTCTTC.

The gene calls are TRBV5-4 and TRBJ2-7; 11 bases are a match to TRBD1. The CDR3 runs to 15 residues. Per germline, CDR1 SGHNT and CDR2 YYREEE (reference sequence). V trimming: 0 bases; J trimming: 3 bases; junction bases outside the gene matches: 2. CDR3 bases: TGTGCCAGCAGCTTGGGCGGGACAGGGGGCTACGAGCAGTACTTC. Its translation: CASSLGGTGGYEQYF.

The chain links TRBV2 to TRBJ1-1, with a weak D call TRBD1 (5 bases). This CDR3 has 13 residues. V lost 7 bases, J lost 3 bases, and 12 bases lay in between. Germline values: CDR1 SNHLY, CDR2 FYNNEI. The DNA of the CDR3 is TGTGCCAGCATTGGGACGGCTGACACTGAAGCTTTCTTT. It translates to CASIGTADTEAFF.

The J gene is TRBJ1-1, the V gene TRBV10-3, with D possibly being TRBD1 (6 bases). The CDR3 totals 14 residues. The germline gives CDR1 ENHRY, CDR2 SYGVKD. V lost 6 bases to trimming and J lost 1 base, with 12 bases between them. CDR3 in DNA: TGTGCCATCAGCTCGGGACACCCGAACACTGAAGCTTTCTTT. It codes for CAISSGHPNTEAFF.

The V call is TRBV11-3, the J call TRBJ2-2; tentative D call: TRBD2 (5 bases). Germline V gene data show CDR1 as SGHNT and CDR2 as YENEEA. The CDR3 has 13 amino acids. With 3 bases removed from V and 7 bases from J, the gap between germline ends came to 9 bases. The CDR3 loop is CASSFRAGGELFF. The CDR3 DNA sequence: TGTGCCAGCAGCTTTAGGGCGGGCGGGGAGCTGTTTTTT.

The CDR3 is CATGVANYGYTF. CDR3 nucleotide sequence: TGTGCCACCGGAGTAGCTAACTATGGCTACACCTTC. This chain links TRBV6-6 with TRBJ1-2, with D unresolved. V was shortened by 10 bases and J by 0 bases, with 9 bases between the two germline ends. Germline V gene lookup returns CDR1 MNHNY and CDR2 SVGAGI (reference sequence). The CDR3 is 12 residues long.

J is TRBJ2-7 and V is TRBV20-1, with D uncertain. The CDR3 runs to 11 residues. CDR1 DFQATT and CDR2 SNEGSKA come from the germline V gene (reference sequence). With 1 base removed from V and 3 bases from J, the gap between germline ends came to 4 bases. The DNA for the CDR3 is TGCAGTGCTAGAGCGGACTACGAGCAGTACTTC. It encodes CSARADYEQYF.